A selection of T cell receptor beta chains follows, all from one sample in a study of OX40 agonist ivuxolimab in advanced cancers. Profiled with immunoSEQ multiplex PCR; TCRdb holds only in-frame clones, not every one. The data contain over 30,000 clones, approximately 84% of them seen just once; the ten biggest clones take up less than 15%. The sample was CD4+ or CD8+ T cells sorted from blood, taken in a trial of the OX40 agonist ivuxolimab. The source is an adult with an advanced solid tumor such as melanoma, head and neck, liver or kidney cancer. CDR3s include the opening cysteine and the closing phenylalanine or tryptophan. Fields, in order: V gene, CDR3 protein.

v_gene: TRBV7-9; CDR3aa: CASSVRLAGVSYNEQFF
v_gene: TRBV6-6; CDR3aa: CASSYGTPGYNEQFF
v_gene: TRBV13; CDR3aa: CASSLGGGSSYNEQFF
v_gene: TRBV6-5; CDR3aa: CASQIGQYNEQFF
v_gene: TRBV2; CDR3aa: CASREGTSGGPDTQYF
v_gene: TRBV19; CDR3aa: CASSRFGTSGTSSYNEQFF
v_gene: TRBV10-1; CDR3aa: CASSFGEAYEQYF
v_gene: TRBV7-9; CDR3aa: CASSLWASNEQFF
v_gene: TRBV4-3; CDR3aa: CASSQSPGIRDQETQYF
v_gene: TRBV5-1; CDR3aa: CATSQGEMNTEAFF
v_gene: TRBV13; CDR3aa: CASSTNPPYEQYF
v_gene: TRBV20-1; CDR3aa: CSARDQETQYF
v_gene: TRBV27; CDR3aa: CASRDQGLAGPRHEQYF
v_gene: TRBV18; CDR3aa: CASSHEEEGRNTEAFF
v_gene: TRBV9; CDR3aa: CASSGDRDKAFF
v_gene: TRBV5-8; CDR3aa: CASTPGGDEQFF
v_gene: TRBV5-6; CDR3aa: CASSLGTGGYGYTF
v_gene: TRBV4-1; CDR3aa: CASSQPGTIYNEQFF
v_gene: TRBV11-2; CDR3aa: CASSLLFAGGLAKNIQYF
v_gene: TRBV27; CDR3aa: CASIKPGVHEFKETQYF
v_gene: TRBV27; CDR3aa: CASSLFGGYEQYF
v_gene: TRBV7-8; CDR3aa: CASSFLESSGNTIYF
v_gene: TRBV27; CDR3aa: CASSLTGHYGYTF
v_gene: TRBV28; CDR3aa: CASKRGPSSYNEQFF
v_gene: TRBV4-2; CDR3aa: CASSQVPGGDTDTQYF
v_gene: TRBV6-6; CDR3aa: CASSGGGGGNQPQHF
v_gene: TRBV4-1; CDR3aa: CASSQGQGQPQHF
v_gene: TRBV7-2; CDR3aa: CASRGEGARSPLHF
v_gene: TRBV27; CDR3aa: CASMTRTSGPDNEQFF
v_gene: TRBV27; CDR3aa: CASRAGAGNQPQHF
v_gene: TRBV4-1; CDR3aa: CASSQDPGGPTAHGYTF
v_gene: TRBV7-8; CDR3aa: CASSLGEGRPNEKLFF
v_gene: TRBV28; CDR3aa: CASSFRKNEKLFF
v_gene: TRBV15; CDR3aa: CATSRDQGTQETQYF
v_gene: TRBV15; CDR3aa: CATSRGWAENRATHTDTQYF
v_gene: TRBV20-1; CDR3aa: CSASRGDSLF
v_gene: TRBV2; CDR3aa: CARGNRGHTEAFF
v_gene: TRBV4-1; CDR3aa: CASTPEWAGELFF
v_gene: TRBV10-3; CDR3aa: CAISGRGDSYEQYF
v_gene: TRBV6-1; CDR3aa: CASSGRQENTEAFF
v_gene: TRBV6-6; CDR3aa: CASSYPPGTGGNTIYF
v_gene: TRBV6-5; CDR3aa: CASSGTGGADTQYF
v_gene: TRBV5-6; CDR3aa: CASSPPLPNTGELFF
v_gene: TRBV4-2; CDR3aa: CASSLGENTEAFF
v_gene: TRBV6-4; CDR3aa: CARRFGDPKANEQYF
v_gene: TRBV9; CDR3aa: CASGPGQGAPTASTDTQYF
v_gene: TRBV20-1; CDR3aa: CSARLGETQFF
v_gene: TRBV13; CDR3aa: CASSPRQGFYEQYF
v_gene: TRBV4-2; CDR3aa: CASSQEVGPGHEAFF
v_gene: TRBV4-3; CDR3aa: CASSQDWGGLEKLFF
v_gene: TRBV13; CDR3aa: CASRLDLAGGRTGELFF
v_gene: TRBV2; CDR3aa: CASSERTSFHEQFF
v_gene: TRBV11-2; CDR3aa: CASSHETGTEAFF
v_gene: TRBV29-1; CDR3aa: CSVDPTGAGETQYF
v_gene: TRBV4-3; CDR3aa: CASGGGGPLHF
v_gene: TRBV15; CDR3aa: CATSTSAGEGGETQYF
v_gene: TRBV19; CDR3aa: CASSITGTVRDEQYF